This T cell receptor beta chain was identified during a study of long-term antiretroviral therapy in people with HIV. immunoSEQ v3.0 was run at survey level. This table comes from immunoSEQ multiplex PCR, and its TCRdb copy is limited to in-frame clones, with some not included. The sample includes roughly 16,000 clones, about 94% seen only once; the top ten take around 4.3%. The V and J ends lost 6 bases and 2 bases, in that order; junction bases with no gene match: 3. Germline CDR1 is MNHEY and CDR2 is SVGAGI. CDR3 size: 13 residues. The sample in question was unsorted PBMCs, obtained nearly 6.5 years after starting antiretroviral therapy. The TCR was taken from a woman aged 45 to 65 with HIV. V usage is TRBV6-5 and J usage is TRBJ2-7; 8 positions match TRBD1. The chain's CDR3 is CASRDRVTYEQYF. The CDR3, as DNA: TGTGCCAGCAGGGACAGGGTAACCTACGAGCAGTACTTC.